The next 10 T cell receptor beta chains were all read from a single sample in a study of OX40 agonist ivuxolimab in advanced cancers. Produced via immunoSEQ multiplex PCR; TCRdb's table is partial and in-frame only. The sample has 52,000 or so clones; less than 85% are singletons. The input for sequencing was CD4+ or CD8+ T cells sorted from blood, taken in a trial of the OX40 agonist ivuxolimab. The receptors derive from an adult with an advanced solid tumor such as melanoma, head and neck, liver or kidney cancer.

The CDR3 sequence is CASSLGQYLSTDTQYF. CDR3 in DNA: TGTGCCAGCAGCTTAGGACAGTACCTTAGCACAGATACGCAGTATTTT. This chain joins TRBV11-2 and TRBJ2-3; possibly TRBD1 for D (5 bases). The CDR3 is 16 amino acids. The V gene's germline CDR1 is SGHAT and CDR2 FQNNGV. V was trimmed by 1 base and J by 0 bases, leaving 11 bases between them.

This clone was seen more than once but under ten times. J is TRBJ1-1 and V is TRBV7-2, with D perhaps TRBD1 (5 bases). CDR1 is SGHTA, CDR2 FQGNSA, per germline. The V end was cut by 2 bases, the J end by 2 bases, with 12 bases between. There are 15 residues in the CDR3. The chain's CDR3 is CASSLRRTLNTEAFF. The CDR3 coding sequence is TGTGCCAGCAGCTTAAGGCGGACACTTAACACTGAAGCTTTCTTT.

The V call is TRBV7-3, the J call TRBJ1-2, with D hard to call. Germline CDR1 SGHTA, CDR2 FQGTGA. The length of the CDR3 is 16 residues. V lost 4 bases and J 4 bases, leaving 19 bases between the germline ends. CDR3 nucleotides: TGTGCCAGCAGCTCCCAACGGACCGGGCCCCCCTATGGCTACACCTTC. It yields the protein CASSSQRTGPPYGYTF.

In nucleotides, the CDR3 is TGTGCCAGTAGTTTAACAGAGACCCCTAGCAAGCAGTACTTC. It is translated as CASSLTETPSKQYF. V gene TRBV19 combines with J gene TRBJ2-7; D might be TRBD2 (5 bases). Germline loops: CDR1 LNHDA, CDR2 SQIVND (reference sequence). The CDR3 spans 14 residues. Trimming pared 5 bases from V and 8 bases from J, leaving 19 bases between.

The chain couples TRBV27 to TRBJ2-4; TRBD2 aligns across 12 bases. V shed 7 bases, J shed 4 bases, and the junction held 5 bases outside the gene matches. Per germline, CDR1 MNHEY and CDR2 SMNVEV (reference sequence). CDR3 length equals 15 residues. The CDR3: CASNSGTSGKNIQYF. The CDR3 bases are TGTGCCAGCAATTCCGGGACTAGCGGGAAAAACATTCAGTACTTC.

The CDR3 region is CAWNPGTDNSPLHF. The CDR3 DNA sequence: TGTGCCTGGAACCCCGGGACCGATAATTCACCCCTCCACTTT. The V gene is TRBV30, the J gene TRBJ1-6; TRBD1 is a possible D gene (5 bases). The CDR3 totals 14 residues. Trimming removed 4 bases from V and 5 bases from J, with 12 bases in between. The germline gives CDR1 GTSNPN, CDR2 SVGIG (reference sequence).

The chain recombines TRBV7-2 with TRBJ2-7; TRBD1 agrees at 8 bases. Unmatched junction bases numbered 13, after V lost 4 bases and J lost 2 bases. This CDR3 comprises 17 residues. Germline values: CDR1 SGHTA, CDR2 FQGNSA. CDR3 loop: CASSSLPGQGTAYEQYF. The CDR3 nucleotides are TGTGCCAGCAGCTCCCTACCTGGACAGGGTACCGCCTACGAGCAGTACTTC.

The chain recombines TRBV2 with TRBJ2-2, with 7 bases identical to TRBD1. CDR1 is SNHLY and CDR2 is FYNNEI in the germline V gene. The junction had 4 bases not matched to a gene; V was cut back by 6 bases and J by 0 bases. The CDR3 is made up of 15 amino acids. The CDR3 DNA reads TGTGCCAGCAGACGACAGGGACCGAACACCGGGGAGCTGTTTTTT. As protein: CASRRQGPNTGELFF.

V is TRBV5-4 and J is TRBJ1-1, with D tentatively TRBD1 (5 bases). Germline CDR1 and CDR2: SGHNT and YYREEE (reference sequence). Trimming stripped 4 bases from V and 0 bases from J, with 19 bases between. The CDR3 loop spans 17 amino acids. The CDR3 DNA is TGTGCCAGCAGCCTTTTGGGCGGGGCAGGCTTGAACACTGAAGCTTTCTTT. Its protein is CASSLLGGAGLNTEAFF.

The rearrangement uses TRBV18 and TRBJ2-1; TRBD2 aligns across 10 bases. With V trimmed by 4 bases and J by 0 bases, 12 bases remained unmatched. The CDR3 loop spans 19 amino acids. Germline CDR1 is KGHSH and CDR2 is LQKENI. CDR3 bases: TGTGCCAGCTCACTTCGCCCGTTAGCGGGAGGTACCTCCTACAATGAGCAGTTCTTC. It translates to CASSLRPLAGGTSYNEQFF.